This T cell receptor (beta chain) was captured in a study of blood T cell repertoires in COVID-19. As for the study in general: Samples taken during acute and convalescent COVID-19 were collected in the United States, Italy and Spain.

The J segment lost 2 bases and the V segment lost 5 bases, leaving 7 bases of the junction unmatched. The V gene's germline CDR1 is MNHEY and CDR2 SMNVEV (reference sequence). CDR3 length: 15 amino acids. Repertoires were generated with immunoSEQ multiplex PCR, while TCRdb's copy carries only in-frame clones and drops some. This table has around 220,000 clones, 65% to 90% appearing once. Sequencing used peripheral blood. V usage is TRBV27 and J usage is TRBJ2-7; 9 nucleotides agree with TRBD2. This sequence originates from a woman older than 75 with active or convalescent COVID-19. The CDR3 reads CASSPRTSATYEQYF. In DNA form, the CDR3 reads TGTGCCAGCAGTCCCAGGACTAGCGCAACCTACGAGCAGTACTTC.